Listed below are T cell receptor beta chains from one sample, sequenced in a study of T-cell reconstitution after alpha-beta-depleted transplantation in children. TCRdb analysed the PCR reads with MiXCR anew, one entry per CDR3 protein. Among fewer than 750,000 distinct CDR3 sequences listed, 25% to 30% were seen once. This sample comprised PBMCs, obtained before TCRalphabeta/CD19-depleted stem cell transplant. These receptors all come from a boy under three years old with Wiskott-Aldrich syndrome, due to receive a stem cell transplant. CDR3s include the opening cysteine and the closing phenylalanine or tryptophan. Fields, in order: V gene, clone size, J gene, D gene, CDR3 protein, CDR3 DNA. D genes are given only for firm matches. Clone size, where shown, is once, few, many, or a class for clones that have expanded.

TRBV7-6	-	TRBJ2-7	TRBD1	CASSSPGQESYEQYF	TGTGCCAGCAGCTCCCCGGGACAGGAATCCTACGAGCAGTACTTC
TRBV12-3/TRBV12-4	few	TRBJ2-3	TRBD2	CASSYIAGGPDTQYF	TGTGCCAGCAGCTATATAGCGGGAGGGCCGGATACGCAGTATTTT
TRBV2	-	TRBJ2-3	-	CASSDQLRADTQYF	TGTGCCAGCAGTGACCAGCTTAGGGCAGATACGCAGTATTTT
TRBV5-1	-	TRBJ2-1	TRBD2	CASSFSGNLNEQFF	TGCGCCAGCAGCTTTAGCGGGAATTTAAATGAGCAGTTCTTC
TRBV29-1	-	TRBJ2-7	-	CSVFRGEYQYF	TGCAGCGTCTTTAGAGGGGAATATCAGTACTTC
TRBV5-6	-	TRBJ2-7	TRBD2	CASSSGLAVDSYEQYF	TGTGCCAGCAGCTCGGGACTAGCGGTTGACTCCTACGAGCAGTACTTC
TRBV20-1	-	TRBJ2-1	-	CSASYPGRGYNEQFF	TGCAGTGCTAGCTACCCGGGCCGGGGTTACAATGAGCAGTTCTTC
TRBV5-1	-	TRBJ2-7	TRBD2	CASSIGTSGDYEQYF	TGCGCCAGCAGCATCGGGACTAGCGGGGACTACGAGCAGTACTTC
TRBV5-1	few	TRBJ2-7	TRBD2	CASSLSPERLAGGVYEQYF	TGCGCCAGCAGCTTGAGCCCAGAAAGACTAGCGGGAGGGGTCTACGAGCAGTACTTC
TRBV5-1	few	TRBJ2-1	TRBD2	CASSATSGEGEQFF	TGCGCCAGCAGCGCGACTAGCGGGGAGGGCGAGCAGTTCTTC
TRBV2	-	TRBJ2-7	-	CASSEYPDEQYF	TGTGCCAGCAGTGAATATCCCGACGAGCAGTACTTC
TRBV4-1	-	TRBJ1-4	-	CASSQEQTENEKLFF	TGCGCCAGCAGCCAAGAACAGACCGAAAATGAAAAACTGTTTTTT
TRBV10-3	few	TRBJ1-5	TRBD1	CAISAGQLNQPQHF	TGTGCCATCAGTGCGGGACAGCTTAATCAGCCCCAGCATTTT
TRBV5-1	many	TRBJ1-2	TRBD1	CASSLGQGDGYTF	TGCGCCAGCAGCTTGGGTCAGGGGGATGGCTACACCTTC
TRBV10-3	-	TRBJ2-1	-	CATHYQSSYNEQFF	TGTGCCACCCACTACCAGAGCTCCTACAATGAGCAGTTCTTC
TRBV5-5	-	TRBJ2-7	TRBD1	CASRRDRAFYEQYF	TGTGCCAGCAGACGGGACAGGGCTTTCTACGAGCAGTACTTC
TRBV29-1	few	TRBJ2-2	-	CSVDPGSGELFF	TGCAGCGTTGACCCCGGCTCCGGGGAGCTGTTTTTT
TRBV3-1	few	TRBJ2-1	TRBD2	CASSQGRLAGIYNEQFF	TGTGCCAGCAGCCAAGGACGACTAGCGGGGATCTACAATGAGCAGTTCTTC
TRBV5-1	-	TRBJ2-2	-	CASSTDSSTGELFF	TGCGCCAGCAGCACGGACAGTAGCACCGGGGAGCTGTTTTTT
TRBV10-3	-	TRBJ2-3	-	CAILRGTGTDTQYF	TGTGCCATCCTAAGGGGGACGGGCACAGATACGCAGTATTTT
TRBV20-1	few	TRBJ1-1	-	CSALQEFFGAFF	TGCAGTGCTCTACAGGAGTTCTTTGGAGCTTTCTTT
TRBV30	-	TRBJ2-5	TRBD2	CAWSVRFSGGFLWTQYF	TGTGCCTGGAGTGTAAGGTTTAGCGGGGGATTTCTGTGGACCCAGTACTTC
TRBV12-3/TRBV12-4	-	TRBJ1-1	TRBD1	CASTPRTGVGTEAFF	TGTGCCAGCACCCCCCGGACAGGGGTGGGGACTGAAGCTTTCTTT
TRBV5-1	-	TRBJ2-3	TRBD1	CASRPGTGGTDTQYF	TGCGCCAGCCGCCCCGGGACAGGGGGGACAGATACGCAGTATTTT
TRBV20-1	few	TRBJ1-1	TRBD1	CSAGQGAKNTEAFF	TGCAGTGCGGGACAGGGGGCTAAGAACACTGAAGCTTTCTTT
TRBV11-2	few	TRBJ2-1	-	CASSFKLRRDRSYNEQFF	TGTGCCAGCAGCTTTAAGTTACGGCGGGATAGATCCTACAATGAGCAGTTCTTC
TRBV7-6	-	TRBJ2-7	TRBD2	CASSPRRERSEQYF	TGTGCCAGCAGCCCCAGGCGGGAGAGGAGTGAGCAGTACTTC
TRBV15	few	TRBJ2-3	-	CATSRDYSADTQYF	TGTGCCACCAGCAGAGATTATAGTGCAGATACGCAGTATTTT
TRBV12-3/TRBV12-4	-	TRBJ1-1	TRBD1	CASSLAIGTGGTEAFF	TGTGCCAGCAGTTTAGCGATCGGCACAGGGGGCACTGAAGCTTTCTTT
TRBV19	-	TRBJ2-4	-	CASSAGWAKNIQYF	TGTGCCAGCAGTGCAGGGTGGGCCAAAAACATTCAGTACTTC
TRBV28	-	TRBJ2-1	-	CASSQVEPKYNEQFF	TGTGCCAGCAGCCAAGTAGAGCCGAAGTACAATGAGCAGTTCTTC
TRBV5-1	many	TRBJ1-1	-	CASSLAQLNTEAFF	TGCGCCAGCAGCTTGGCACAGCTGAACACTGAAGCTTTCTTT
TRBV3-1	-	TRBJ1-1	-	CASSQAAGGNEAFF	TGTGCCAGCAGCCAAGCAGCGGGCGGGAATGAAGCTTTCTTT
TRBV28	-	TRBJ2-2	-	CASSLILGRGTGELFF	TGTGCCAGCAGTTTAATACTAGGACGGGGCACCGGGGAGCTGTTTTTT